Below, 29 T cell receptor beta chains from the same sample are listed, as sequenced in a study of blood T cell repertoires in COVID-19. Data came from immunoSEQ multiplex PCR; TCRdb stores just in-frame clones and leaves some out. The data contain roughly 280,000 clones, less than 90% of them singletons. Sequences were obtained from peripheral blood. The receptor set was obtained from a man aged 60 to 75 who had recovered from COVID-19.

The gene calls are TRBV5-5 and TRBJ2-5; TRBD1 might be the D (5 bases). The CDR3 is 13 amino acids. Deletions cut 4 bases from V and 1 base from J, with 8 bases between. Germline lookup yields CDR1 SGHKS and CDR2 YYEKEE (reference sequence). The CDR3 here is CASSGRGQETQYF. The CDR3 coding sequence is TGTGCCAGCAGCGGAAGGGGCCAAGAGACCCAGTACTTC.

The rearrangement links TRBV7-9 to TRBJ1-3; TRBD1 matches at 8 bases. J gave up 5 bases and V 5 bases, and 5 bases lay outside the gene matches. Per the germline V gene, CDR1 is SEHNR and CDR2 is FQNEAQ (reference sequence). This CDR3 contains 14 residues. CDR3 sequence (DNA): TGTGCCAGCAGCAGCGGACAGGGTAGAAACACCATATATTTT. Translated: CASSSGQGRNTIYF.

This chain connects TRBV5-1 to TRBJ2-7, with D possibly being TRBD1 (6 bases). V lost 4 bases and J 4 bases, leaving 15 bases between the germline ends. The CDR3 runs to 14 residues. CDR1 SGHRS and CDR2 YFSETQ come from the germline V gene. The chain's CDR3 is CASSLGDKRYEQYF. The CDR3 DNA follows: TGCGCCAGCAGCCTCGGGGACAAAAGGTACGAGCAGTACTTC. Looking up the rest from reference TRBV5-1 and TRBJ2-7 gives the full variable domain: KAGVTQTPRYLIKTRGQQVTLSCSPISGHRSVSWYQQTPGQGLQFLFEYFSETQRNKGNFPGRFSGRQFSNSRSEMNVSTLELGDSALYLCASSLGDKRYEQYFGPGTRLTVT.

The V and J genes are TRBV11-2 and TRBJ2-3; perhaps TRBD2 as D (6 bases). This CDR3 contains 16 residues. CDR1 is SGHAT and CDR2 is FQNNGV in the germline V gene. Trimming took off 0 bases at V and 2 bases at J, with 12 bases between the two ends. The CDR3 DNA sequence: TGTGCCAGCAGCTTAGAACTAGCCAAAAACACAGATACGCAGTATTTT. Its protein is CASSLELAKNTDTQYF.

The V and J genes are TRBV19 and TRBJ1-1; weak D call: TRBD1 (6 bases). The CDR3 is 14 amino acids. The V gene lost 3 bases and the J gene lost 6 bases, with 14 bases spanning the gap. The germline V gene encodes CDR1 LNHDA and CDR2 SQIVND (reference sequence). The CDR3 is CASSIQGIRAEAFF. CDR3 DNA sequence: TGTGCCAGTAGTATCCAGGGGATACGGGCTGAAGCTTTCTTT.

The chain joins TRBV2 to TRBJ2-7, with TRBD1 matching over 9 bases. The CDR3 is 15 amino acids. Germline V gene sequence: CDR1 SNHLY, CDR2 FYNNEI. Trimming took 7 bases from V and 1 from J; bases not matched to a gene: 8. The CDR3 bases are TGTGCCAGCAAGCGCCCGGGACAGGGATCCTACGAGCAGTACTTC. It specifies CASKRPGQGSYEQYF.

V is TRBV5-1 and J is TRBJ2-1; 14 positions match TRBD2. Per germline, CDR1 SGHRS and CDR2 YFSETQ. This CDR3 has 15 amino acids. With V trimmed by 4 bases and J by 8 bases, 5 bases remained unmatched. In DNA form, the CDR3 reads TGCGCCAGCAGCGTGACTAGCGGGAGGGCTCATGAGCAGTTCTTC. It codes for CASSVTSGRAHEQFF.

V usage is TRBV5-1 and J usage is TRBJ2-7, with 8 bases fitting TRBD1. The junction had 6 bases not matched to a gene; V was cut back by 4 bases and J by 3 bases. Germline-derived CDR1 and CDR2 are SGHRS and YFSETQ. The CDR3 covers 14 residues. The CDR3 spells CASSTGQVGYEQYF. The CDR3 DNA sequence: TGCGCCAGCAGCACGGGACAGGTAGGCTACGAGCAGTACTTC.

V usage is TRBV6-5 and J usage is TRBJ2-2, with D possibly TRBD2 on 6 matching bases. CDR3 length: 14 amino acids. V dropped 7 bases and J dropped 5 bases, with 14 bases sitting between them. CDR1 MNHEY and CDR2 SVGAGI come from the germline V gene. In nucleotides, the CDR3 is TGTGCCAGCATCTTTATGGGGGGTACCGGGGAGCTGTTTTTT. Its protein is CASIFMGGTGELFF.

The chain carries TRBV20-1 and TRBJ1-5; tentatively, D is TRBD1 (5 bases). CDR1 is DFQATT, CDR2 SNEGSKA, per germline (reference sequence). The germline V and J ends were trimmed by 3 bases and 5 bases, with 11 bases remaining between them. The CDR3 consists of 13 residues. CDR3 coding DNA: TGCAGTGCTAGTTTCGCGGGGGATCAGCCCCAGCATTTT. Its protein is CSASFAGDQPQHF.

The chain carries TRBV29-1 and TRBJ2-1, with D possibly being TRBD2 (5 bases). The CDR3 sequence is 13 residues long. Trimming pared 3 bases from V and 10 bases from J, leaving 16 bases between. The germline gives CDR1 SQVTM, CDR2 ANQGSEA. CDR3 residues: CSVDGLLSGEQFF. The CDR3, as DNA: TGCAGCGTTGATGGACTCTTGTCAGGCGAGCAGTTCTTC.

The chain recombines TRBV10-1 with TRBJ1-4, with a weak D call TRBD1 (5 bases). Trimming took 4 bases from V and 8 from J, leaving 11 bases between them. The CDR3 sequence is 13 residues long. The V gene's germline CDR1 is WNHNN and CDR2 SYGVQD (reference sequence). The CDR3 here is CASSAFGGEKLFF. CDR3 nucleotides: TGCGCCAGCAGTGCCTTTGGGGGGGAAAAACTGTTTTTT.

This chain uses TRBV5-8 with TRBJ2-3, with TRBD1 matching over 7 bases. The germline gives CDR1 SGHTS, CDR2 YDEGEE. The V segment lost 1 base and the J segment 6 bases; nucleotides outside the gene matches: 8. The CDR3 loop spans 15 amino acids. The CDR3 DNA sequence: TGTGCCAGCAGCTTGTCCCAGGGGGTAGCGGATACGCAGTATTTT. Protein product: CASSLSQGVADTQYF.

This rearrangement joins TRBV28 to TRBJ2-7, with 12 bases fitting TRBD1. This CDR3 spans 15 amino acids. The V and J ends lost 5 bases and 3 bases, in that order; junction bases with no gene match: 5. The germline V gene has CDR1 MDHEN and CDR2 SYDVKM. The CDR3 loop is CASSVGTGGFYEQYF. The CDR3 DNA is TGTGCCAGCAGTGTCGGGACAGGGGGCTTCTACGAGCAGTACTTC.

V is TRBV25-1 and J is TRBJ2-1; 7 bases are shared with TRBD2. Germline CDR1 reads MGHDK; CDR2 reads SYGVNS. V lost 7 bases to trimming and J lost 1 base; unmatched junction nucleotides: 4. The CDR3 consists of 14 residues. Here the CDR3 reads CASMAGESYNEQFF. As DNA, the CDR3 is TGTGCCAGCATGGCGGGGGAATCCTACAATGAGCAGTTCTTC.

This chain links TRBV7-2 with TRBJ1-4; TRBD1 agrees at 9 bases. Germline trimming cut 5 bases from V and 8 bases from J; bases unmatched to any gene: 6. Germline V gene lookup returns CDR1 SGHTA and CDR2 FQGNSA. The CDR3 is made up of 14 amino acids. CDR3 DNA sequence: TGTGCCAGCAGCCTACAGGGGGCAGGGGAAAAACTGTTTTTT. Translation gives CASSLQGAGEKLFF.

The chain is built from TRBV19 and TRBJ2-5; the match to TRBD2 covers 9 bases. From germline, CDR1 is LNHDA and CDR2 SQIVND (reference sequence). V lost 1 base, J lost 3 bases, and 9 bases stayed unmatched. This CDR3 region has 17 residues. In DNA form, the CDR3 reads TGTGCCAGTAGTATAGGTAGGGGCGGGAGGGCCGAAGAGACCCAGTACTTC. Translation gives CASSIGRGGRAEETQYF. The whole variable domain, filled in from reference TRBV19 and TRBJ2-5, reads DGGITQSPKYLFRKEGQNVTLSCEQNLNHDAMYWYRQDPGQGLRLIYYSQIVNDFQKGDIAEGYSVSREKKESFPLTVTSAQKNPTAFYLCASSIGRGGRAEETQYFGPGTRLLVL.

The chain uses TRBV19 and TRBJ1-1, with D possibly being TRBD1 (6 bases). Trimming took 9 bases from V and 4 from J, leaving 21 bases between them. The V gene's germline CDR1 is LNHDA and CDR2 SQIVND (reference sequence). The CDR3 consists of 15 residues. The CDR3 here is CASKIGGGRSTEAFF. DNA for the CDR3: TGTGCCAGCAAAATCGGGGGGGGCAGGAGCACTGAAGCTTTCTTT.

This rearrangement joins TRBV5-4 to TRBJ1-2; the match to TRBD1 covers 9 bases. This CDR3 has 14 residues. Germline-derived CDR1 and CDR2 are SGHNT and YYREEE (reference sequence). The junction had 10 bases not matched to a gene; V was cut back by 4 bases and J by 9 bases. The CDR3 bases are TGTGCCAGCAGCCGGACAGGGGTGGAGGGTAGCTACACCTTC. This codes for CASSRTGVEGSYTF.

This clone was seen only a few times. This chain uses TRBV7-9 with TRBJ1-1; 7 positions agree with TRBD1. Germline V gives CDR1 SEHNR, CDR2 FQNEAQ (reference sequence). The CDR3 sequence is 14 residues long. Germline trimming cut 5 bases from V and 6 bases from J; bases unmatched to any gene: 9. CDR3 region: CASSLGTAHPEAFF. In DNA form, the CDR3 reads TGTGCCAGCAGCCTCGGGACAGCACATCCTGAAGCTTTCTTT.

CDR3 coding DNA: TGCGCCAGCAGCTTTCAGCCCGCGGGACAGGGGCAAGAGACCCAGTACTTC. It specifies CASSFQPAGQGQETQYF. The chain combines TRBV4-1 with TRBJ2-5; 10 nucleotides agree with TRBD1. The CDR3 consists of 17 residues. Germline V CDR1 and CDR2: MGHRA, YSYEKL. V dropped 5 bases and J dropped 2; count of bases not matched to a gene: 11.

This chain joins TRBV20-1 and TRBJ2-1, with a tentative D call TRBD1 (6 bases). Germline-derived CDR1 and CDR2 are DFQATT and SNEGSKA (reference sequence). Deletions cut 1 base from V and 9 bases from J, with 7 bases between. CDR3 length: 11 amino acids. The CDR3 loop reads CSARAGVEQFF. The CDR3 DNA reads as TGCAGTGCTAGAGCAGGGGTTGAGCAGTTCTTC.

The rearrangement uses TRBV9 and TRBJ2-4, with 9 bases aligning to TRBD2. V dropped 3 bases and J dropped 7; count of bases not matched to a gene: 8. The CDR3 runs to 15 residues. The V gene's germline CDR1 is SGDLS and CDR2 YYNGEE. The DNA of the CDR3 is TGTGCCAGCAGCGCCACCGGGACTAGCAGGAACATTCAGTACTTC. Residues: CASSATGTSRNIQYF.

This rearrangement joins TRBV5-1 to TRBJ2-5, with D maybe TRBD1 (5 bases). The CDR3 spans 14 residues. V shed 4 bases and J shed 2 bases, with 12 bases lying between them. CDR1 and CDR2 (germline): SGHRS, YFSETQ. CDR3 bases: TGCGCCAGCAGCACCGGACAAAAACAAGAGACCCAGTACTTC. Its protein is CASSTGQKQETQYF. Based on the CDR3 plus reference TRBV5-1 and TRBJ2-5, the full variable domain is KAGVTQTPRYLIKTRGQQVTLSCSPISGHRSVSWYQQTPGQGLQFLFEYFSETQRNKGNFPGRFSGRQFSNSRSEMNVSTLELGDSALYLCASSTGQKQETQYFGPGTRLLVL.

The rearrangement uses TRBV5-1 and TRBJ2-5; D unclear. The V and J ends lost 0 bases and 5 bases respectively, with 5 bases between them. Germline assignment: CDR1 SGHRS and CDR2 YFSETQ. This CDR3 region has 12 residues. The CDR3 loop is CASSLAAETQYF. In nucleotides, the CDR3 is TGCGCCAGCAGCTTGGCCGCGGAGACCCAGTACTTC.

J is TRBJ2-4 and V is TRBV5-6; possibly TRBD1 for D (6 bases). With 2 bases removed from V and 2 bases from J, the gap between germline ends came to 17 bases. Per the germline V gene, CDR1 is SGHDT and CDR2 is YYEEEE. The CDR3 runs 17 residues. The chain's CDR3 is CASSFNTGFSSKNIQYF. Written as DNA, the CDR3 is TGTGCCAGCAGCTTCAACACAGGGTTCTCCTCCAAAAACATTCAGTACTTC.

The chain couples TRBV19 to TRBJ1-5; 9 bases are shared with TRBD1. V lost 6 bases and J lost 6; bases outside the gene matches: 9. Looked up from germline, CDR1 is LNHDA and CDR2 is SQIVND (reference sequence). The CDR3 extends over 15 amino acids. For the CDR3, the DNA is TGTGCCAGTAGACTGGACAGGGGAAATCGTCAGCCCCAGCATTTT. This sequence encodes CASRLDRGNRQPQHF.

CDR3 coding DNA: TGTGCCAGCCGAATGGCAGAAAATTCACCCCTCCACTTT. This codes for CASRMAENSPLHF. V gene TRBV6-5 combines with J gene TRBJ1-6; no clear D gene. V was cut by 8 bases and J by 7 bases, with 12 bases left in between. The V gene's germline CDR1 is MNHEY and CDR2 SVGAGI. CDR3 length: 13 residues.

The chain recombines TRBV12-3 or TRBV12-4 with TRBJ2-3; D perhaps matches TRBD1 (5 bases). The CDR3 is made up of 11 amino acids. Trimming took 6 bases from V and 13 from J, leaving 14 bases between them. CDR3 residues: CASRTGVEEYF. The DNA of the CDR3 is TGTGCCAGCAGAACAGGAGTGGAAGAGTATTTT.